One sample yielded the 14 T cell receptor beta chains listed below, sequenced in a study of T cell changes during pregnancy in multiple sclerosis (dated by TCRdb to between 2018 and 2020). The library came from the immunoSEQ multiplex PCR assay. Imported from immuneACCESS, the table was reduced by TCRdb to in-frame sequences with V and J called. These copies leave out some clones; in studies compared against another copy, an unresolved V gene accounts for under half, and the cause of the remainder is not known. Counted in this sample were some 80,000 clones; about 93% of them appeared once. The ten largest clones add up to 0.12% to 0.15% of the sample. Sequenced material: CD4+ T cells from peripheral blood mononuclear cells, taken after pregnancy. All receptors derive from a female donor with multiple sclerosis, enrolled in a pregnancy study.

This chain uses TRBV5-6 with TRBJ2-1; 10 bases are a match to TRBD2. Losses at the gene ends were 4 bases for V and 10 bases for J; bases not matched to a gene: 11. This CDR3 has 15 amino acids. Germline V gives CDR1 SGHDT, CDR2 YYEEEE. In nucleotides, the CDR3 is TGTGCCAGCAGCCCCACAGCGGGAGGGCCGGGGGAGCAGTTCTTC. It codes for CASSPTAGGPGEQFF.

The CDR3: CASSERQGNGNTIYF. The CDR3 DNA reads TGTGCCAGCAGTGAAAGACAGGGGAACGGAAACACCATATATTTT. The V gene is TRBV28, the J gene TRBJ1-3; 8 nucleotides agree with TRBD1. V lost 5 bases, J lost 4 bases, and 7 bases stayed unmatched. CDR1 and CDR2 from the germline V gene are MDHEN and SYDVKM. This CDR3 contains 15 residues.

The rearrangement joins TRBV11-3 to TRBJ1-3; no reliable D call. The V gene lost 0 bases and the J gene lost 7 bases, with 7 bases spanning the gap. The CDR3 consists of 13 residues. Looked up from germline, CDR1 is SGHNT and CDR2 is YENEEA. Here the CDR3 reads CASSLDFGNTIYF. The CDR3 nucleotides are TGTGCCAGCAGCTTAGACTTCGGGAACACCATATATTTT. The full variable domain, completed using reference TRBV11-3 and TRBJ1-3, is EAGVVQSPRYKIIEKKQPVAFWCNPISGHNTLYWYLQNLGQGPELLIRYENEEAVDDSQLPKDRFSAERLKGVDSTLKIQPAELGDSAVYLCASSLDFGNTIYFGEGSWLTVV.

This clone was recorded only once. The rearrangement joins TRBV4-1 to TRBJ2-2, with 7 bases identical to TRBD1. Germline CDR1 reads MGHRA; CDR2 reads YSYEKL. V was pared by 6 bases and J by 6 bases, with 22 bases of the junction left unmatched. This CDR3 has 19 amino acids. The DNA of the CDR3 is TGCGCCAGCAGGAAGCTAGGGACAGCGCCAGGCCTCCGCGCCGGGGAGCTGTTTTTT. Its translation: CASRKLGTAPGLRAGELFF.

The J gene is TRBJ2-7, the V gene TRBV29-1, with TRBD1 matching over 7 bases. Losses at the gene ends were 0 bases for V and 4 bases for J; bases not matched to a gene: 12. Germline V CDR1 and CDR2: SQVTM, ANQGSEA. The CDR3 consists of 16 residues. CDR3 sequence (DNA): TGCAGCGTTGAAGATCGAGGAGAGGGGGCGCGATACGAGCAGTACTTC. Translating it yields CSVEDRGEGARYEQYF.

The chain employs TRBV19 and TRBJ2-1, with D possibly TRBD2 on 5 matching bases. CDR1 and CDR2 from the germline V gene are LNHDA and SQIVND (reference sequence). V lost 5 bases to trimming and J lost 1 base, with 18 bases between them. The CDR3 runs 17 residues. CDR3 nucleotide sequence: TGTGCCAGTAGTCAACCCCGGACTGCCAATTCCTACAATGAGCAGTTCTTC. Translated: CASSQPRTANSYNEQFF.

The chain recombines TRBV11-2 with TRBJ2-7; no definite D call. Germline V CDR1 and CDR2: SGHAT, FQNNGV. V was pared by 5 bases and J by 7 bases, with 18 bases between. This CDR3 region has 14 residues. This chain's CDR3 is CASSRLEGSPEQYF. The CDR3 region has the DNA TGTGCCAGCAGCCGTCTAGAAGGATCCCCGGAGCAGTACTTC.

The chain links TRBV7-9 to TRBJ1-2; 7 nucleotides align to TRBD1. In germline, CDR1 is SEHNR, CDR2 FQNEAQ (reference sequence). Losses at the gene ends were 3 bases for V and 7 bases for J; bases not matched to a gene: 8. This CDR3 has 14 amino acids. The CDR3 here is CASSFDRASGGYTF. The CDR3 DNA follows: TGTGCCAGCAGCTTTGACAGGGCGTCGGGTGGCTACACCTTC.

This sequence joins TRBV10-3 and TRBJ2-7; maybe TRBD1 (5 bases). V was pared by 0 bases and J by 5 bases, with 11 bases between. Germline CDR1 reads ENHRY; CDR2 reads SYGVKD. The CDR3 sequence is 14 residues long. The CDR3 region is CAISESGVGHEQYF. Here the CDR3 DNA reads TGTGCCATCAGTGAGTCAGGGGTAGGGCACGAGCAGTACTTC.

This chain links TRBV7-8 with TRBJ1-5, with 7 bases fitting TRBD1. J lost 2 bases, V lost 5 bases, and 12 bases had no gene match. In germline, CDR1 is SGHVS, CDR2 FQNEAQ. The CDR3 consists of 17 residues. The CDR3 nucleotides read TGTGCCAGCAGCCCCCGGACGGTCCAGGGGGGCAATCAGCCCCAGCATTTT. It translates to CASSPRTVQGGNQPQHF.

The rearrangement links TRBV9 to TRBJ1-1; 7 nucleotides match TRBD1. J lost 0 bases, V lost 4 bases, and 15 bases had no gene match. The CDR3 is made up of 18 amino acids. Germline lookup yields CDR1 SGDLS and CDR2 YYNGEE. CDR3 DNA: TGTGCCAGCAGCCCGCGGGACAGACCCTCATTTTTGAACACTGAAGCTTTCTTT. The encoded protein is CASSPRDRPSFLNTEAFF. Together with reference TRBV9 and TRBJ1-1, the CDR3 gives the full variable domain: DSGVTQTPKHLITATGQRVTLRCSPRSGDLSVYWYQQSLDQGLQFLIQYYNGEERAKGNILERFSAQQFPDLHSELNLSSLELGDSALYFCASSPRDRPSFLNTEAFFGQGTRLTVV.

CDR3 sequence: CASSPRDRNYGYTF. The CDR3 nucleotides are TGTGCCAGCAGCCCCCGGGACAGAAACTATGGCTACACCTTC. The rearrangement links TRBV4-2 to TRBJ1-2, with TRBD1 matching over 7 bases. Germline trimming cut 4 bases from V and 2 bases from J; bases unmatched to any gene: 4. CDR3 length equals 14 residues. Germline assignment: CDR1 LGHNA and CDR2 YNFKEQ.

The rearrangement uses TRBV5-4 and TRBJ2-7; 13 bases match TRBD2. J was trimmed by 5 bases and V by 4 bases; bases with no gene match: 9. The CDR3 totals 16 residues. CDR1 and CDR2 from the germline V gene are SGHNT and YYREEE (reference sequence). In DNA form, the CDR3 reads TGTGCCAGCAGCCCCGCACTAGCGGGAGGGCCCCACGAGCAGTACTTC. Residues: CASSPALAGGPHEQYF.

The chain combines TRBV2 with TRBJ1-2, with D maybe TRBD1 (5 bases). The CDR3 sequence is 12 residues long. V lost 6 bases and J lost 4, with 9 bases in between. CDR1 and CDR2 (germline): SNHLY, FYNNEI. CDR3 residues: CASSTTVYGYTF. In nucleotides, the CDR3 is TGTGCCAGCAGCACGACAGTCTATGGCTACACCTTC.